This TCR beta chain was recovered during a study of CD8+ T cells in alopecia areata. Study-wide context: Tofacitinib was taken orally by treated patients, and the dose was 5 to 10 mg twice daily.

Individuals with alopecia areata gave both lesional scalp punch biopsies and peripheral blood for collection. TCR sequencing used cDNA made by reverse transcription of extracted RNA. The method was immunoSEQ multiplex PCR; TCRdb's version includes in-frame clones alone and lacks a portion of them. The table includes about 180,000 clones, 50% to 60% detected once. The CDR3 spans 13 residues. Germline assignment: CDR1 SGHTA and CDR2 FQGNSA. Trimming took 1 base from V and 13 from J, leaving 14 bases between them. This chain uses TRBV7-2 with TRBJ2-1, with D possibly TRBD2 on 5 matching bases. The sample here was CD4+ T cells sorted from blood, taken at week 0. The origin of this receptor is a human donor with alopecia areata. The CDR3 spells CASSLEADGVQFF. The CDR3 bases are TGTGCCAGCAGCTTAGAAGCGGACGGGGTACAGTTCTTC.